This T cell receptor beta chain was sequenced in a study of T cell responses to AZD1222 COVID-19 vaccine. Sequenced by immunoSEQ multiplex PCR; TCRdb stores in-frame clones only, minus some. The data contain about 100,000 clones, roughly 86% of them singletons. CDR3 length: 16 residues. Trimming took off 3 bases at V and 0 bases at J, with 15 bases between the two ends. Germline CDR1 and CDR2: SGDLS and YYNGEE. This specimen consisted of peripheral blood, obtained on day 0 of MenACWY control vaccination. The origin of this receptor is an adult in good health. The chain couples TRBV9 to TRBJ1-1, with a tentative D call TRBD1 (5 bases). The CDR3 DNA is TGTGCCAGCAGCGGAAGTGCGACAGCCCTGAACACTGAAGCTTTCTTT. Translating gives CASSGSATALNTEAFF.